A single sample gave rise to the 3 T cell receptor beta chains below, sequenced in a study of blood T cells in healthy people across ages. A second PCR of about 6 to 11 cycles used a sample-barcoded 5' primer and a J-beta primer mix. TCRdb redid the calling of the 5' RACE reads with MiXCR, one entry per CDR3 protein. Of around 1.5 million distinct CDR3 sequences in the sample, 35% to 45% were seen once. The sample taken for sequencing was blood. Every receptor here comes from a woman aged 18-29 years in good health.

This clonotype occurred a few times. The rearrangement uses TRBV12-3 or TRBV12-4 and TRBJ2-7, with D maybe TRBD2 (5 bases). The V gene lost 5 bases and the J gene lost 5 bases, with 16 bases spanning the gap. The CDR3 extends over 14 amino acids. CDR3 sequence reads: CASSELVPPNEQYF. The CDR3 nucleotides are TGTGCCAGCAGTGAACTAGTCCCGCCGAACGAGCAGTACTTC.

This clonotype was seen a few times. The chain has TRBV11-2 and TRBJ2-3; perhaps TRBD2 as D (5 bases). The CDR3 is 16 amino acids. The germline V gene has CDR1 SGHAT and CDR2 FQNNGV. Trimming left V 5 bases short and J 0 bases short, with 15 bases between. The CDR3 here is CASSQTAAASTDTQYF. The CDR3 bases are TGTGCCAGCAGCCAGACGGCAGCGGCTAGCACAGATACGCAGTATTTT.

The DNA of the CDR3 is TGTGCCAGCAGTGATCCCGGACGGAAGATTAACTATGGCTACACCTTC. Protein: CASSDPGRKINYGYTF. The J gene is TRBJ1-2, the V gene TRBV6-1; D gene unclear. This CDR3 has 16 amino acids. Germline-derived CDR1 and CDR2 are MNHNS and SASEGT. V lost 3 bases and J 1 base, leaving 15 bases between the germline ends.